This TCR beta chain appears in the sequencing data of a study of T cells in Graves' hyperthyroidism and ophthalmopathy. In this sample, this clonotype turned up a few times. With 1 base removed from V and 8 bases from J, the gap between germline ends came to 17 bases. This CDR3 has 15 amino acids. Looked up from germline, CDR1 is LGHDT and CDR2 is YNNKEL (reference sequence). The source material, RNA transcripts, was used to amplify TCR beta CDR3 regions. In the first-round RT-PCR of the TCR CDR3, the HTBI primer set was used. TCRdb redid the calling of the multiplex PCR reads with MiXCR, one entry per CDR3 protein. Among over 250,000 distinct CDR3 sequences listed, about an eighth were seen once.

Specimen: blood. V is TRBV3-1 and J is TRBJ1-2; weak D call: TRBD1 (5 bases). This clonotype originated in a woman aged 40-49 years with Graves' ophthalmopathy. DNA for the CDR3: TGTGCCAGCAGCCAAGCCGGGGCCTCGTTGAAAGGCTACACCTTC. Translation: CASSQAGASLKGYTF.